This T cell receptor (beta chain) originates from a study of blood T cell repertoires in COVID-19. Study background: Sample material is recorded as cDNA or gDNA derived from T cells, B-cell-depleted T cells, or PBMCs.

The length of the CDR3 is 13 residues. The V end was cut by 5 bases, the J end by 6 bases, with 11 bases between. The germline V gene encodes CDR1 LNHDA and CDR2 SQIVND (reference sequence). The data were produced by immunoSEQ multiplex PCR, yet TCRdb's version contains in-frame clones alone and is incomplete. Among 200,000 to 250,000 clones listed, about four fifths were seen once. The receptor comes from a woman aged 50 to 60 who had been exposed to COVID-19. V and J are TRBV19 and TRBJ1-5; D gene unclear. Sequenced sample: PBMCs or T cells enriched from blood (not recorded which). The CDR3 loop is CASSSYNSQPQHF. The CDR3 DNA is TGTGCCAGTAGTTCATACAACAGTCAGCCCCAGCATTTT. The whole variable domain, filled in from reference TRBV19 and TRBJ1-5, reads DGGITQSPKYLFRKEGQNVTLSCEQNLNHDAMYWYRQDPGQGLRLIYYSQIVNDFQKGDIAEGYSVSREKKESFPLTVTSAQKNPTAFYLCASSSYNSQPQHFGDGTRLSIL.